These T cell receptor beta chains were read from a single sample in a study of T cell changes during pregnancy in multiple sclerosis. Sequencing used immunoSEQ multiplex PCR; TCRdb keeps in-frame clones, though not all of them. The table includes about 59,000 clones, more than 85% detected once. The sequencing here drew on peripheral blood, taken in the third trimester of pregnancy. All receptors derive from a female donor in good health, enrolled as a control in a pregnancy study. Both conserved end residues are part of each CDR3. D genes are given only for firm matches. A row's size may be missing; if present it is once, few, many or a size class.

CASSMDRGRNIQYF | TGTGCCAGCAGCATGGACAGGGGGCGGAACATTCAGTACTTC | TRBJ2-4 | TRBV21-1 | . | .
CASSAKGDYGYTF | TGTGCCAGCAGCGCTAAAGGGGACTATGGCTACACCTTC | TRBJ1-2 | TRBV7-9 | . | .
CASSPNRLVQPQHF | TGTGCCAGCTCACCGAACAGGCTTGTTCAGCCCCAGCATTTT | TRBJ1-5 | TRBV18 | . | .
CAWETPGLGEKLFF | TGTGCCTGGGAAACTCCGGGACTTGGTGAAAAACTGTTTTTT | TRBJ1-4 | TRBV30 | . | .
CAISESMKTVYGYTF | TGTGCCATCAGTGAGTCGATGAAGACAGTTTATGGCTACACCTTC | TRBJ1-2 | TRBV10-3 | . | .
CAWSGPEAFF | TGTGCCTGGAGTGGTCCCGAGGCTTTCTTT | TRBJ1-1 | TRBV30 | . | few
CSTSDRLPYYGYTF | TGCAGCACCTCGGACAGGTTACCCTACTATGGCTACACCTTC | TRBJ1-2 | TRBV29-1 | TRBD1 | .
CASSVSGFYGYTF | TGTGCCAGCAGCGTATCAGGCTTCTATGGCTACACCTTC | TRBJ1-2 | TRBV9 | . | .
CAWSEASGSYTDTQYF | TGTGCCTGGAGTGAGGCTAGCGGGAGCTACACAGATACGCAGTATTTT | TRBJ2-3 | TRBV30 | TRBD2 | .
CASSMDREGKLFF | TGTGCCAGTAGTATGGACAGGGAGGGAAAACTGTTTTTT | TRBJ1-4 | TRBV19 | TRBD1 | .
CASSSPGAVTEAFF | TGTGCCAGCAGCTCCCCAGGGGCGGTCACTGAAGCTTTCTTT | TRBJ1-1 | TRBV7-9 | . | .
CSVVPGQGAGGNEQFF | TGCAGCGTTGTCCCGGGACAGGGGGCGGGAGGCAATGAGCAGTTCTTC | TRBJ2-1 | TRBV29-1 | TRBD1 | few
CASSNAGGQETQYF | TGTGCCAGCAGCAACGCAGGGGGCCAAGAGACCCAGTACTTC | TRBJ2-5 | TRBV28 | TRBD1 | .
CASSPNRYLQETQYF | TGTGCCAGCAGCCCCAATCGATACTTACAAGAGACCCAGTACTTC | TRBJ2-5 | TRBV4-2 | . | .
CASSLVISSGGPSTDTQYF | TGTGCCAGCAGCTTAGTTATCTCTAGCGGGGGACCTAGCACAGATACGCAGTATTTT | TRBJ2-3 | TRBV11-3 | TRBD2 | .
CASSVDWQGPTYEQYF | TGTGCCAGCAGCGTAGATTGGCAGGGGCCCACCTACGAGCAGTACTTC | TRBJ2-7 | TRBV9 | . | .
CASSPQRPTGAQETQYF | TGTGCCAGCAGCCCCCAGAGACCGACAGGGGCCCAAGAGACCCAGTACTTC | TRBJ2-5 | TRBV7-8 | TRBD1 | .
CASSLGQGTNEKLFF | TGTGCCAGCAGTTTGGGACAGGGAACTAATGAAAAACTGTTTTTT | TRBJ1-4 | TRBV5-4 | TRBD1 | .
CASSPQGAGGELFF | TGTGCCAGCAGTCCACAGGGGGCGGGCGGGGAGCTGTTTTTT | TRBJ2-2 | TRBV7-6 | TRBD1 | .
CASRLYRSNQPQHF | TGTGCCAGCAGACTATACCGGTCCAATCAGCCCCAGCATTTT | TRBJ1-5 | TRBV28 | . | .
CASRSDYRTTEAFF | TGTGCCAGCAGATCCGATTACAGGACCACTGAAGCTTTCTTT | TRBJ1-1 | TRBV11-1 | . | few
CASSLDSRENIQYF | TGTGCCAGCAGCTTGGACAGCCGTGAGAACATTCAGTACTTC | TRBJ2-4 | TRBV7-2 | . | .
CASSLGLSPTYEQYF | TGTGCCAGCAGCTTGGGGCTGTCCCCCACCTACGAGCAGTACTTC | TRBJ2-7 | TRBV5-8 | . | .
CASSLITRANVLTF | TGCGCCAGCAGCCTAATAACGAGGGCCAACGTCCTGACTTTC | TRBJ2-6 | TRBV5-1 | . | once
CASSYSGQGADTQYF | TGTGCCAGCAGTTACTCGGGACAGGGGGCAGATACGCAGTATTTT | TRBJ2-3 | TRBV6-5 | TRBD1 | few
CASAFTQQSEQYF | TGTGCCAGCGCATTTACCCAACAATCCGAGCAGTACTTC | TRBJ2-7 | TRBV11-3 | . | .
CASSLGSDWQLRGEQFF | TGCGCCAGCAGCTTGGGGAGCGACTGGCAACTAAGGGGTGAGCAGTTCTTC | TRBJ2-1 | TRBV5-1 | . | .
CASSYSKAGDYGYTF | TGTGCCAGCAGTTACTCGAAGGCAGGGGACTATGGCTACACCTTC | TRBJ1-2 | TRBV6-6 | . | .
CASRPTTTGIRHF | TGTGCCAGCAGACCTACGACGACAGGGATAAGGCATTTT | TRBJ1-5 | TRBV28 | TRBD1 | .
CATKDRPRQSTEAFF | TGTGCCACTAAGGACAGGCCTAGACAAAGCACTGAAGCTTTCTTT | TRBJ1-1 | TRBV19 | TRBD1 | .
CASSPRQGGFIDYGYTF | TGTGCCAGTAGTCCCCGACAAGGGGGTTTTATTGACTATGGCTACACCTTC | TRBJ1-2 | TRBV19 | . | .
CASSLSLAGGHEQYF | TGTGCCAGCAGCTTGTCACTAGCGGGAGGGCACGAGCAGTACTTC | TRBJ2-7 | TRBV11-1 | TRBD2 | .
CASSSPPGRGIATNEKLFF | TGTGCCAGCAGCTCCCCCCCGGGCAGGGGGATTGCAACTAATGAAAAACTGTTTTTT | TRBJ1-4 | TRBV7-9 | TRBD1 | .
CASSTRQGARSGNTIYF | TGTGCCAGTAGTACCAGACAGGGGGCGCGGTCTGGAAACACCATATATTTT | TRBJ1-3 | TRBV19 | TRBD1 | .
CASSLYTSGSYEQFF | TGCGCCAGCAGCTTGTACACAAGCGGGAGCTATGAGCAGTTCTTC | TRBJ2-1 | TRBV5-1 | TRBD2 | .
CASSVVVEATYEAFF | TGTGCCAGCAGCGTAGTAGTAGAGGCCACCTACGAAGCTTTCTTT | TRBJ1-1 | TRBV9 | . | .
CASVRRDRSNGELFF | TGTGCCAGCGTACGGCGGGACAGGTCGAACGGGGAGCTGTTTTTT | TRBJ2-2 | TRBV7-8 | TRBD1 | once
CASSSLAGGLNEQFF | TGTGCCAGCAGCTCGCTAGCGGGGGGGCTGAATGAGCAGTTCTTC | TRBJ2-1 | TRBV7-9 | TRBD2 | .
CASSRRGDTGELFF | TGTGCCAGCTCACGCAGGGGGGACACCGGGGAGCTGTTTTTT | TRBJ2-2 | TRBV18 | . | .
CAWSVGGAGTEAFF | TGTGCCTGGAGTGTAGGGGGCGCAGGGACTGAAGCTTTCTTT | TRBJ1-1 | TRBV30 | TRBD1 | .
CAVQLSGDTQYF | TGTGCCGTCCAGCTCTCAGGAGATACGCAGTATTTT | TRBJ2-3 | TRBV5-4 | . | .
CASSHYASGGALDTQYF | TGCGCCAGCAGCCATTATGCTAGCGGGGGGGCGTTAGATACGCAGTATTTT | TRBJ2-3 | TRBV4-1 | TRBD2 | .
CASSKGTGTDTQYF | TGTGCCAGCTCAAAAGGGACTGGGACAGATACGCAGTATTTT | TRBJ2-3 | TRBV18 | . | .
CASSSAGNQPQHF | TGTGCCAGCAGCTCCGCCGGGAATCAGCCCCAGCATTTT | TRBJ1-5 | TRBV5-6 | . | .
CASSLYRNTEAFF | TGTGCCAGCAGCTTATACAGGAACACTGAAGCTTTCTTT | TRBJ1-1 | TRBV7-8 | . | .
CASGGSQGRGQYF | TGTGCCAGTGGTGGGTCACAGGGAAGGGGCCAGTACTTC | TRBJ2-5 | TRBV19 | . | .
CASRDRDRGQETQYF | TGCGCCAGCAGGGACCGGGACAGGGGTCAAGAGACCCAGTACTTC | TRBJ2-5 | TRBV5-1 | TRBD1 | few
CASSAQQGMDETQYF | TGTGCCAGTAGTGCGCAACAGGGAATGGACGAGACCCAGTACTTC | TRBJ2-5 | TRBV19 | . | once
CAISLGQDTEAFF | TGTGCCATCAGCCTTGGACAGGACACTGAAGCTTTCTTT | TRBJ1-1 | TRBV10-3 | TRBD1 | few
CASSWDRGGYTF | TGTGCCAGCAGCTGGGACAGGGGTGGCTACACCTTC | TRBJ1-2 | TRBV7-9 | TRBD1 | .
CASRMDRAGSPLHF | TGTGCCAGCAGGATGGACAGGGCGGGATCACCCCTCCACTTT | TRBJ1-6 | TRBV6-6 | TRBD1 | .
CASSTLQGRNTEAFF | TGTGCCAGCAGTACACTACAGGGGCGGAACACTGAAGCTTTCTTT | TRBJ1-1 | TRBV6-5 | TRBD1 | once